This entry features one TCR beta chain sequence. This clonotype was seen a few times. Its antigen is not yet known. No base quality values were provided; no much bigger clone lies one nucleotide off. Sequencing instrument: Illumina HiSeq 2500. Quantitative 5'-RACE with molecular barcodes was used to prepare TCR beta libraries. Turning to the authors' computational methods: A new computational method, built on a probabilistic model of VDJ rearrangement, was used to identify disease-linked TCR variants. TCRdb reprocessing: public reads trimmed at Q25 with fastp, clones called with MiXCR, in-frame beta chains kept. One record per CDR3 amino acid sequence lists the most common genes and DNA. The V and J calls shown here were made by TCRdb, not taken from the authors' results. The sample records fewer than 400,000 distinct CDR3 sequences, about 20% of which are singletons. Around 17% of the sample comes from the top ten.

This entry is derived from a study of CD8 T cells in ankylosing spondylitis (dated by TCRdb to about 2017). Regarding the complete study: The study set out to find disease-linked TCR variants by profiling T cell receptor beta repertoires in ankylosing spondylitis patients and healthy donors. The full study cohort comprised 25 ankylosing spondylitis patients and 85 to 120 healthy donors. Peripheral blood was sampled, and synovial fluid was additionally collected from ankylosing spondylitis patients. What the research found in general, with its limitations: Blood from ankylosing spondylitis patients appeared to be characterized by a TCR beta motif made up of about 8 highly homologous amino acid variants. According to the report, matched synovial fluid samples from ankylosing spondylitis patients were significantly enriched for the disease-linked clones. In peripheral blood, the disease-linked clones were found at relatively low frequencies and had a CD8+ phenotype. Some motif variants were previously reported in synovial fluid and blood of reactive arthritis patients, suggesting common disease-initiation mechanisms.

Input material: blood, either unsorted or a sorted T cell fraction (not recorded which). The receptor comes from a male donor with ankylosing spondylitis.

CDR3 sequence: CSARGIRADTNYGYTF. The nucleotide sequence is TGCAGTGCTAGAGGTATCAGGGCCGACACTAACTATGGCTACACCTTC. The V and J genes are TRBV20-1 and TRBJ1-2; 5 matching bases give a weak D call of TRBD1. The trim is 1 base for V and 0 bases for J, with a gap of 15 bases between the germline ends. Spanning cysteine to phenylalanine, the CDR3 consists of 16 amino acids. Only the CDR3 DNA is retained, 48 bases long and in frame from the first base. The germline V gene (reference sequence) specifies DFQATT as CDR1 and SNEGSKA as CDR2.